This T cell receptor beta chain was recovered during a study of shared clonotypes between healthy human individuals. The study enrolled healthy HIV-negative adults without recent acute infections or vaccinations as donors. The donors, all of them Caucasian adults, lived in Nashville, Tennessee. Regarding this clone: Its antigen is as yet unknown.

As originally analysed: ImmunoSEQ junction-only sequences lacked quality scores, so their filtering differed. Sequencing used immunoSEQ multiplex PCR; TCRdb keeps in-frame clones, though not all of them. From that table come the V and J calls and clone size; the DNA was used to work out D and trimming. Of about 2.4 million clones in the sample, approximately 92% were seen once. Overall study findings and caveats: For sorted subsets, rarefaction showed incomplete sequencing despite large depth.

The trim removed 3 bases at V and 7 bases at J, leaving 7 bases unmatched. The CDR3 loop spans 15 amino acids. Per germline, CDR1 PRHDT and CDR2 FYEKMQ (reference sequence). Material: naive CD4+ T cells sorted from blood. Described subset: CD45RA+ positively selected. The chain has TRBV13 and TRBJ2-2; TRBD1 matches at 8 bases. The source is a man between 18 and 29 years old in good health. CDR3 DNA: TGTGCCAGCAGCTTCCGGACAGGGAAGGGCGGGGAGCTGTTTTTT. This sequence encodes CASSFRTGKGGELFF.